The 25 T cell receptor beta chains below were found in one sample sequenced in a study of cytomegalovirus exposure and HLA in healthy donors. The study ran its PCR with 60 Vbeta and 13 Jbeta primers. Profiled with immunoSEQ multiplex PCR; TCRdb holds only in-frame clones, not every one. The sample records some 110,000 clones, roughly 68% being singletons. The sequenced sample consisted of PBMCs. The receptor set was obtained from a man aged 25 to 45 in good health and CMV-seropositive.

The CDR3, as DNA: TGTGCCAGCAGTTACGGGGGGACCCCGGCGGCTTTCTTT. The encoded protein is CASSYGGTPAAFF. The genes are TRBV6-5 and TRBJ1-1; maybe TRBD1 (5 bases). This CDR3 comprises 13 residues. Trimming removed 2 bases from V and 11 bases from J, with 15 bases in between. Germline loops: CDR1 MNHEY, CDR2 SVGAGI.

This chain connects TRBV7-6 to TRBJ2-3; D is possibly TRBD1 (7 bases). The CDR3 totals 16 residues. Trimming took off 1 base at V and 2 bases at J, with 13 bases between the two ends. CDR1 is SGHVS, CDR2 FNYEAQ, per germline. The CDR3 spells CASSLEEGAITDTQYF. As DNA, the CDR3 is TGTGCCAGCAGCTTAGAGGAGGGGGCTATCACAGATACGCAGTATTTT.

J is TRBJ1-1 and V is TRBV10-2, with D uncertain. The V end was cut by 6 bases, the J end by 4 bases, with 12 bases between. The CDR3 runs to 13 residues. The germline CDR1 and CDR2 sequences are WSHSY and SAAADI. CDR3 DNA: TGCGCCAGCAGGAGGCCCGAGGGCACTGAAGCTTTCTTT. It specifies CASRRPEGTEAFF.

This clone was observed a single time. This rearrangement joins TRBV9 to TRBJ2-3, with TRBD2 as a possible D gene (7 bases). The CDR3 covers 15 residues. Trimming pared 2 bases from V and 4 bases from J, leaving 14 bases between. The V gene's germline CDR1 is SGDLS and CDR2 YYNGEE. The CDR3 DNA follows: TGTGCCAGCAGCGTCAGCGAGGGGGGGTCAGATACGCAGTATTTT. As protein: CASSVSEGGSDTQYF.

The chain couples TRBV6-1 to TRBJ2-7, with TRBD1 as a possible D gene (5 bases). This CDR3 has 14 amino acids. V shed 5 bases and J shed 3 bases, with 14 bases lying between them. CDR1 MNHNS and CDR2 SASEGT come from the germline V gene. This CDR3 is CASSPLGQVYEQYV. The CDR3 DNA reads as TGTGCCAGCAGTCCCTTAGGACAAGTCTACGAGCAGTACGTC.

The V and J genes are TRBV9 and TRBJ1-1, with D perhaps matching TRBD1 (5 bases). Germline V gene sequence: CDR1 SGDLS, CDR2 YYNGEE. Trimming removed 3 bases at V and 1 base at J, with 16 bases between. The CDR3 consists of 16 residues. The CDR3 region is CASSALTAPKNTEAFF. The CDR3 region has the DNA TGTGCCAGCAGCGCGCTGACAGCTCCTAAGAACACTGAAGCTTTCTTT.

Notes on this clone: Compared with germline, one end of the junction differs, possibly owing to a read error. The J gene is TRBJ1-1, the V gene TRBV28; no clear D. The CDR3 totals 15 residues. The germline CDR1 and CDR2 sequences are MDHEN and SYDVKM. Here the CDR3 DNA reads TGTGCCAGCAGTTTCTTAACCGCTGGGTTGAGCGAAGCTTTATTT. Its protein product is CASSFLTAGLSEALF.

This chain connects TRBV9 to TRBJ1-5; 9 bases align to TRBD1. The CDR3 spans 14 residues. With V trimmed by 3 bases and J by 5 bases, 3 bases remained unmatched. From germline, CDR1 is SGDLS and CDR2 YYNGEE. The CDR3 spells CASSAGQGHQPQHF. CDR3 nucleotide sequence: TGTGCCAGCAGCGCGGGACAGGGCCATCAGCCCCAGCATTTT.

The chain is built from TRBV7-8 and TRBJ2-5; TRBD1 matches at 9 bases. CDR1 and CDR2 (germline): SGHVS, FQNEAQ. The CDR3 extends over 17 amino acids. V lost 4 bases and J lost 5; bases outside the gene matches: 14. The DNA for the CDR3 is TGTGCCAGCAGCTATCGACCGGGACAGGGCGGTGGGGAGACCCAGTACTTC. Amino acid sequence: CASSYRPGQGGGETQYF.

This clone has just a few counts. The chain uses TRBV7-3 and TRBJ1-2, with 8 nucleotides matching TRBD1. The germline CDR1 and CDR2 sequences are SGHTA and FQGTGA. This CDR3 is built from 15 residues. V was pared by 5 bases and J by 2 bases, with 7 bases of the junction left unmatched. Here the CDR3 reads CASSVAGGANYGYTF. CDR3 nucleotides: TGTGCCAGCAGCGTCGCAGGGGGCGCAAACTATGGCTACACCTTC. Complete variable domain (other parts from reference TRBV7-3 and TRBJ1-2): GAGVSQTPSNKVTEKGKYVELRCDPISGHTALYWYRQSLGQGPEFLIYFQGTGAADDSGLPNDRFFAVRPEGSVSTLKIQRTERGDSAVYLCASSVAGGANYGYTFGSGTRLTVV.

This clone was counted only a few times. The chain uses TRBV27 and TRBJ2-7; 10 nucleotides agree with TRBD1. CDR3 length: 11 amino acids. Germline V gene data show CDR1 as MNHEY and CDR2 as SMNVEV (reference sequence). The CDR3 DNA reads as TGTGCCAGCAGTCCCACCGGGACAGGGGATGTC. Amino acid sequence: CASSPTGTGDV.

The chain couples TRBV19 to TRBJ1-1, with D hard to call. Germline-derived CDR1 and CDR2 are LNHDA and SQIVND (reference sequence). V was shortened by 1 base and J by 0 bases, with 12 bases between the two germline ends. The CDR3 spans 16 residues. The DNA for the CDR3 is TGTGCCAGTAGTATAGGAAGCCTGCGTTTGAACACTGAAGCTTTCTTT. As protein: CASSIGSLRLNTEAFF.

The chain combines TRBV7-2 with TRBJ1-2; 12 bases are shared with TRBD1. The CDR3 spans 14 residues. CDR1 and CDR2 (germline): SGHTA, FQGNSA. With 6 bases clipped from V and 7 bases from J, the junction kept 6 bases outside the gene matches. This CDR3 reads CASSSGQGALGYTF. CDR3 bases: TGTGCCAGCAGTTCGGGACAGGGGGCGCTTGGCTACACCTTC.

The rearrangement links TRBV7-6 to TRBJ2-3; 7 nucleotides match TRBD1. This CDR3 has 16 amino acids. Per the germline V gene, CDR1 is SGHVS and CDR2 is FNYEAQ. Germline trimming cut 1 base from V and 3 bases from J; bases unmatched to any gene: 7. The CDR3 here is CASSLVWGQSTDTQYF. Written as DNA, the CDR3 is TGTGCCAGCAGCTTAGTGTGGGGACAGTCGACAGATACGCAGTATTTT.

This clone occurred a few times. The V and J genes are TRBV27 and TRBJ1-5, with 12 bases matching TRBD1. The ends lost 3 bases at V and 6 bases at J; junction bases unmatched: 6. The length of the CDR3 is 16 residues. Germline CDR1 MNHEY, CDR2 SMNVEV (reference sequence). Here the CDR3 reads CASSFLGTGGIQPQHF. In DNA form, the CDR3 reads TGTGCCAGCAGTTTTTTGGGGACAGGGGGCATTCAGCCCCAGCATTTT.

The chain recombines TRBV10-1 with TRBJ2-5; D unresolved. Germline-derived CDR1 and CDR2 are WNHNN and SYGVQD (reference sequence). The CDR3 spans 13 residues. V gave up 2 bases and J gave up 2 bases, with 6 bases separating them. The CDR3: CASSEAAQETQYF. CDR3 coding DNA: TGCGCCAGCAGTGAGGCGGCGCAAGAGACCCAGTACTTC.

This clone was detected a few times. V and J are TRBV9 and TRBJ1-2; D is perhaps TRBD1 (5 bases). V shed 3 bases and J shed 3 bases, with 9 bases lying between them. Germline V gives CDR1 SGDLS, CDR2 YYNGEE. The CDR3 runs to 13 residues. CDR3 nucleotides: TGTGCCAGCAGCGCCTCAGGGTACTATGGCTACACCTTC. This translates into CASSASGYYGYTF.

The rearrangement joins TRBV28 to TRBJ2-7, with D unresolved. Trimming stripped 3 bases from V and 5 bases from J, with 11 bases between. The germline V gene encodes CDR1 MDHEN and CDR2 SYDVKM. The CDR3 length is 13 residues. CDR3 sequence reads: CASSFPARHEQYV. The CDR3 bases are TGTGCCAGCAGTTTTCCGGCTCGACACGAGCAGTACGTC.

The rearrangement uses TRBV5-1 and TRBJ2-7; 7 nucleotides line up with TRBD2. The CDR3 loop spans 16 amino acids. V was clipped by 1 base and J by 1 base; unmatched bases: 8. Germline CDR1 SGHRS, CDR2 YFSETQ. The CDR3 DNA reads TGCGCCAGCAGCTTGTGGGGAGGGAGCAGTTCCTACGAGCAGTACTTC. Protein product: CASSLWGGSSSYEQYF.

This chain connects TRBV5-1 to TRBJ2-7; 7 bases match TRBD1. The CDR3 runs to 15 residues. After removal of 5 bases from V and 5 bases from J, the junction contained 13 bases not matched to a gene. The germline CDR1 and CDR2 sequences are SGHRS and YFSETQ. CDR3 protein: CASSRGDSLGDEQYF. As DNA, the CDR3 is TGCGCCAGCAGTCGTGGGGACAGCCTCGGAGACGAGCAGTACTTC.

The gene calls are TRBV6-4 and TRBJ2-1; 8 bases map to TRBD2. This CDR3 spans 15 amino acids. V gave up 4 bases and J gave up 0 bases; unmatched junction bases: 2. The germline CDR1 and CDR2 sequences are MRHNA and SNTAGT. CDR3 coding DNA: TGTGCCAGCAGTGCCCGGGGGGGCTCCTACAATGAGCAGTTCTTC. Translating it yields CASSARGGSYNEQFF.

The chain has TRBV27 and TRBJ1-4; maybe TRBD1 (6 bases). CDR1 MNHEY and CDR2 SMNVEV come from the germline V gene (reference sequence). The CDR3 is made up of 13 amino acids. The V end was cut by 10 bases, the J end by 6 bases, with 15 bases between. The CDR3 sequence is CATRRGGDEKLFF. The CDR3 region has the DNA TGTGCCACAAGAAGAGGGGGGGATGAAAAACTGTTTTTT.

The CDR3 region is CASSPPAKTYEQYF. Written as DNA, the CDR3 is TGTGCCAGCTCACCACCGGCAAAGACCTACGAGCAGTACTTC. This chain links TRBV18 with TRBJ2-7; D remains ambiguous. V was clipped by 0 bases and J by 2 bases, with 8 bases between them. This CDR3 contains 14 residues. CDR1 is KGHSH, CDR2 LQKENI, per germline.

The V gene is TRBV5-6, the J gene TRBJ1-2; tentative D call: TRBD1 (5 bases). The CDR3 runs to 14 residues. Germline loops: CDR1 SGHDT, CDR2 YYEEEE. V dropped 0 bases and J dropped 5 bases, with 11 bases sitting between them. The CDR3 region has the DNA TGTGCCAGCAGCTTGGTCCTGGCAGGGTATGGCTACACCTTC. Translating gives CASSLVLAGYGYTF.

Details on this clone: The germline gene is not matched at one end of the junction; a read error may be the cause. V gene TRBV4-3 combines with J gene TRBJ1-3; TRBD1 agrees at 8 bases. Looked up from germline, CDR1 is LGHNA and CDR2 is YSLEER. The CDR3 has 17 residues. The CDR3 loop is CASGQLPTGTGGNTIYF. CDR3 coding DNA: TGCGCCAGCGGCCAACTTCCAACCGGGACAGGTGGAAACACCATATATTTT.